These 14 T cell receptor beta chains were all obtained from the same sample, sequenced in a study of OX40 agonist ivuxolimab in advanced cancers. TCRdb keeps only in-frame clones here, not all; method: immunoSEQ multiplex PCR. The profile shows some 38,000 clones, about 89% of them singletons. This sample comprised CD4+ or CD8+ T cells sorted from blood, obtained in a trial of the OX40 agonist ivuxolimab. The receptor set was obtained from an adult with an advanced solid tumor such as melanoma, head and neck, liver or kidney cancer.

V usage is TRBV2 and J usage is TRBJ2-3, with D perhaps TRBD2 (6 bases). The CDR3 is made up of 11 amino acids. CDR1 is SNHLY, CDR2 FYNNEI, per germline. The ends were cut back, 3 bases at V and 14 bases at J, with 12 bases in the middle. DNA of the CDR3: TGTGCCAGCAGTGACGACGGAGGGTGGTATTTT. This sequence encodes CASSDDGGWYF. Filled out from reference TRBV2 and TRBJ2-3, the complete variable domain reads EPEVTQTPSHQVTQMGQEVILRCVPISNHLYFYWYRQILGQKVEFLVSFYNNEISEKSEIFDDQFSVERPDGSNFTLKIRSTKLEDSAMYFCASSDDGGWYFGPGTRLTVL.

V usage is TRBV5-1 and J usage is TRBJ1-2, with no clear D. Looked up from germline, CDR1 is SGHRS and CDR2 is YFSETQ. Trimming pared 4 bases from V and 5 bases from J, leaving 9 bases between. CDR3 length: 12 residues. This CDR3 reads CASSDGDYGYTF. For the CDR3, the DNA is TGCGCCAGCAGCGACGGAGATTATGGCTACACCTTC. Full variable domain (outside the CDR3, taken from reference TRBV5-1 and TRBJ1-2): KAGVTQTPRYLIKTRGQQVTLSCSPISGHRSVSWYQQTPGQGLQFLFEYFSETQRNKGNFPGRFSGRQFSNSRSEMNVSTLELGDSALYLCASSDGDYGYTFGSGTRLTVV.

The chain uses TRBV7-2 and TRBJ2-3, with unresolved D. The V gene's germline CDR1 is SGHTA and CDR2 FQGNSA. The ends were cut back, 4 bases at V and 3 bases at J, with 2 bases in the middle. This CDR3 is 11 amino acids long. The chain's CDR3 is CASSYTDTQYF. For the CDR3, the DNA is TGTGCCAGCAGCTATACAGATACGCAGTATTTT.

The CDR3 DNA reads TGTGCCAGCAGTACCAAGACTCATTCGAACACCGGGGAGCTGTTTTTT. Translating gives CASSTKTHSNTGELFF. The V and J genes are TRBV27 and TRBJ2-2; D gene uncertain. The length of the CDR3 is 16 residues. The germline V gene encodes CDR1 MNHEY and CDR2 SMNVEV (reference sequence). V was pared by 5 bases and J by 0 bases, with 13 bases between.

V is TRBV5-4 and J is TRBJ1-2, with 10 bases fitting TRBD1. The CDR3 totals 14 residues. Unmatched junction bases numbered 7, after V lost 4 bases and J lost 7 bases. CDR1 is SGHNT and CDR2 is YYREEE in the germline V gene (reference sequence). The CDR3 nucleotides read TGTGCCAGCAGCCGGGGACAGGGGAAGAGTGGCTACACCTTC. It specifies CASSRGQGKSGYTF. Variable domain in full (rest from reference TRBV5-4 and TRBJ1-2): ETGVTQSPTHLIKTRGQQVTLRCSSQSGHNTVSWYQQALGQGPQFIFQYYREEENGRGNFPPRFSGLQFPNYSSELNVNALELDDSALYLCASSRGQGKSGYTFGSGTRLTVV.

The chain links TRBV7-3 to TRBJ2-4; no reliable D call. The V gene's germline CDR1 is SGHTA and CDR2 FQGTGA. This CDR3 region has 15 residues. V gave up 2 bases and J gave up 0 bases, with 8 bases separating them. CDR3 amino acids: CASSLDTLAKNIQYF. CDR3 DNA: TGTGCCAGCAGCTTAGACACTCTAGCCAAAAACATTCAGTACTTC.

The chain is built from TRBV4-1 and TRBJ2-2; D tentatively fits TRBD1 or TRBD2 (5 bases each). This CDR3 region has 16 residues. The germline V gene has CDR1 MGHRA and CDR2 YSYEKL. Trimming left V 5 bases short and J 1 base short, with 14 bases between. Written as DNA, the CDR3 is TGCGCCAGCAGCTCCCAGGGAGACCAGAACACCGGGGAGCTGTTTTTT. The encoded protein is CASSSQGDQNTGELFF.

J is TRBJ1-5 and V is TRBV9; D unclear. Trimming removed 3 bases at V and 3 bases at J, with 19 bases between. This CDR3 has 17 amino acids. Per the germline V gene, CDR1 is SGDLS and CDR2 is YYNGEE. The CDR3 is CASSAGAQPSLNQPQHF. For the CDR3, the DNA is TGTGCCAGCAGCGCCGGAGCACAGCCGAGCCTCAATCAGCCCCAGCATTTT.

This chain uses TRBV27 with TRBJ1-2; 7 bases map to TRBD1. V lost 1 base and J lost 2; bases outside the gene matches: 4. Germline assignment: CDR1 MNHEY and CDR2 SMNVEV (reference sequence). The CDR3 has 15 amino acids. CDR3 sequence (DNA): TGTGCCAGCAGTTTATTCCAGGGACAGAACTATGGCTACACCTTC. As protein: CASSLFQGQNYGYTF.

The genes are TRBV2 and TRBJ2-5; 8 positions match TRBD1. Germline values: CDR1 SNHLY, CDR2 FYNNEI. This CDR3 is 15 amino acids long. With V trimmed by 2 bases and J by 1 base, 3 bases remained unmatched. The CDR3 reads CASSENRGSQETQYF. The CDR3 DNA sequence: TGTGCCAGCAGTGAAAACAGGGGGTCCCAAGAGACCCAGTACTTC.

The chain is built from TRBV6-1 and TRBJ2-1; D uncertain. V lost 2 bases to trimming and J lost 9 bases, with 5 bases between them. CDR1 MNHNS and CDR2 SASEGT come from the germline V gene. The length of the CDR3 is 11 residues. CDR3 nucleotides: TGTGCCAGCAGTGAATGGGGTGAGCAGTTCTTC. It specifies CASSEWGEQFF.

This chain uses TRBV16 with TRBJ1-5; the match to TRBD1 covers 12 bases. Germline CDR1 and CDR2: KGHSY and FQNENV. V trimming: 4 bases; J trimming: 5 bases; junction bases outside the gene matches: 6. This CDR3 is built from 16 residues. CDR3: CASSPPGQGAHQPQHF. The CDR3, as DNA: TGTGCCAGCAGCCCCCCGGGACAGGGGGCGCATCAGCCCCAGCATTTT.

The chain recombines TRBV7-2 with TRBJ2-7; D not resolved. The CDR3 consists of 14 residues. V gave up 5 bases and J gave up 3 bases, with 14 bases separating them. The germline V gene has CDR1 SGHTA and CDR2 FQGNSA. The CDR3 protein is CASSLSSILYEQYF. As DNA, the CDR3 is TGTGCCAGCAGCCTCTCCTCTATCCTCTACGAGCAGTACTTC.

This sequence joins TRBV28 and TRBJ2-2; D not resolved. The CDR3 runs 12 residues. The germline V gene has CDR1 MDHEN and CDR2 SYDVKM. Trimming shortened V by 1 base and J by 7 bases, and 4 bases separated the two germline ends. The CDR3 nucleotides are TGTGCCAGCAGTTTATTAGGCGGGGAGCTGTTTTTT. Amino acids: CASSLLGGELFF.